Described below is a single TCR beta chain sequence and its context. The antigen it recognizes is unknown. Qualities for individual bases were not recorded, and no much larger clone is one base off. TCRbeta CDR3 regions were amplified from genomic DNA using the immunoSEQ Assay, a bias-controlled multiplex PCR. Per the authors' processing: Nucleated cell counts per sample were estimated from amplification of reference gene primers within the assay. To quantify the absolute abundance of each unique TCRbeta CDR3 rearrangement, sequence reads were collapsed and filtered. For each sample, productive Simpson clonality was calculated as the square root of Simpson's diversity index over productive rearrangements. TCRdb limited this immuneACCESS table to in-frame rearrangements with V and J called. A share of clones is missing; checked studies link under half to unresolved V genes, and the rest is unexplained. V and J calls and clone size are copied from that table; D and trimming were computed from the DNA. This sample lists some 160,000 clones; about 86% were detected once. Roughly 4% of the sample belongs to the ten largest clones.

The record originates from a study of blood T cell repertoires in COVID-19 (dated by TCRdb to about 2020). Describing the broader study: Samples covering the acute and convalescent phases of COVID-19 were provided by collaborators in the United States, Italy and Spain. The prospective study material was composed of cDNA or gDNA derived from T cells, B-cell-depleted T cells, or PBMCs. Subjects who had been exposed to COVID-19, were actively infected with it, or had recovered from it provided the deeply sampled blood TCRbeta repertoires that made up the dataset. The repertoires were released in a freely available public database meant as a resource for research on the immune response to SARS-CoV-2. The samples were drawn from two sources: the first 160 participants of the ongoing ImmuneRACE study, and 1,254 subjects contributed by 6 global collaborators. Nearly every sample came with metadata listing a de-identified subject ID, COVID-19 status, age in years and sex. Where HLA class I and class II types were available, the types were taken from metadata supplied by the sample provider, not from assay-based typing. Paper-wide results and their limitations: Clinical and demographic metadata were provided uncurated, with the amount varying by source and participant.

Collaborating institutions collected whole blood in K2EDTA tubes following their own protocols. For TCRbeta analysis, collaborator samples were shipped as frozen whole blood, as isolated PBMCs, or as DNA extracted from either sample type. Looking up the germline V gene yields CDR1 SGHTA and CDR2 FQGNSA. Cut back by 2 bases and 3 bases, the V and J ends lie 13 bases apart. Counted from cysteine to phenylalanine, this CDR3 has 16 amino acids. Only CDR3 DNA remains: 48 bases, in frame from the first base. Sequenced material: peripheral blood. This clonotype was obtained from a woman between 65 and 79 years old with acute or convalescent COVID-19. Recombination connected TRBV7-2 to TRBJ1-4, with no confidently assigned D gene. Here is the DNA: TGTGCCAGCAGCTTAAGTCATTCTAGATCTAATGAAAAACTGTTTTTT. This is translated as CASSLSHSRSNEKLFF.